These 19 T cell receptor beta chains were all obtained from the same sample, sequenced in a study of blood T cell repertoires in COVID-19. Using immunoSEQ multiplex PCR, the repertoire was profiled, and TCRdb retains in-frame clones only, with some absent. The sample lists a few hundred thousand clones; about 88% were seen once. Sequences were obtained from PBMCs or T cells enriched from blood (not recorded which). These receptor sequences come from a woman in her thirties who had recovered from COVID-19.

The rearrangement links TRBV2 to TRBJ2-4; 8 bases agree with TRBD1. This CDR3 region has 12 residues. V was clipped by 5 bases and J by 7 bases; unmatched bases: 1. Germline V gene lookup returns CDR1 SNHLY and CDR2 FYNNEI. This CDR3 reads CASSTGGNIQYF. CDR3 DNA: TGTGCCAGCAGTACAGGGGGGAACATTCAGTACTTC.

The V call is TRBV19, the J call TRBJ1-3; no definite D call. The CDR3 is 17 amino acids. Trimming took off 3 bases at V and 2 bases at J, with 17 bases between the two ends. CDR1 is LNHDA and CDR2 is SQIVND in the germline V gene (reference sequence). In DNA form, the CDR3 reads TGTGCCAGTAGTATTTTGGCGGGGTGGGGAGCTGGAAACACCATATATTTT. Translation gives CASSILAGWGAGNTIYF.

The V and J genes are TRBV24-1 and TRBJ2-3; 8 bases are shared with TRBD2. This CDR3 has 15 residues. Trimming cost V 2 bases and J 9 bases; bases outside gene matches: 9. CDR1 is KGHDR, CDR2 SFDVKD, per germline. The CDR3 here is CATSDSIGRAGTQYF. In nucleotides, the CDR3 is TGTGCCACCAGTGATTCAATCGGGAGGGCGGGCACGCAGTATTTT.

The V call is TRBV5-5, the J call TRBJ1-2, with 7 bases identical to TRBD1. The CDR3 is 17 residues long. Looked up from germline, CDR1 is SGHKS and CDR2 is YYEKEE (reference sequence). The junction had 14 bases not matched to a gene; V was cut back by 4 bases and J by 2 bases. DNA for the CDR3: TGTGCCAGCAGCGCCTTTTCCACAGGGGACGGAAACTATGGCTACACCTTC. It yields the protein CASSAFSTGDGNYGYTF.

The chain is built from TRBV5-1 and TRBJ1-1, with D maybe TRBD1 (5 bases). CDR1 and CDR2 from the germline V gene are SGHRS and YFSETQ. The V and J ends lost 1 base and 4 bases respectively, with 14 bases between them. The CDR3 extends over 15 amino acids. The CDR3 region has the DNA TGCGCCAGCAGCTTGTTCTATCAGGGAGGCACTGAAGCTTTCTTT. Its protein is CASSLFYQGGTEAFF.

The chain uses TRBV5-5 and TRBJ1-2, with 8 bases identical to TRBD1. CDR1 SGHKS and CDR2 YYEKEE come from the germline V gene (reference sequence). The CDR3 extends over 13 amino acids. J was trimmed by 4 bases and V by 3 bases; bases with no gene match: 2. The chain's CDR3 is CASSSGQAYGYTF. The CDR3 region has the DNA TGTGCCAGCAGCTCGGGACAGGCCTATGGCTACACCTTC.

CDR3: CASGDRGGASDTQYF. For the CDR3, the DNA is TGTGCCAGCGGGGATCGAGGGGGCGCATCAGATACGCAGTATTTT. The chain has TRBV9 and TRBJ2-3; 7 positions agree with TRBD1. Trimming removed 7 bases from V and 4 bases from J; junction bases left unmatched: 12. The germline gives CDR1 SGDLS, CDR2 YYNGEE. The CDR3 totals 15 residues.

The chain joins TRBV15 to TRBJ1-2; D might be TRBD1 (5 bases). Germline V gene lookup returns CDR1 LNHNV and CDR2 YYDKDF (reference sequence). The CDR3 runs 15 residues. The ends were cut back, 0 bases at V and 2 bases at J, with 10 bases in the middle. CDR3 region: CATSRDQGRNYGYTF. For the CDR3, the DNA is TGTGCCACCAGCAGAGATCAGGGTAGGAACTATGGCTACACCTTC.

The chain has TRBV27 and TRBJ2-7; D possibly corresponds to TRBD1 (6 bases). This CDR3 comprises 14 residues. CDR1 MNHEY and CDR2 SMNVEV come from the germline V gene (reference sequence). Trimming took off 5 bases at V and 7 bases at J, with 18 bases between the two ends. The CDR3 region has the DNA TGTGCCAGCAGTGCCGGATCAGGGGAGAGGGAGCAGTACTTC. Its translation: CASSAGSGEREQYF.

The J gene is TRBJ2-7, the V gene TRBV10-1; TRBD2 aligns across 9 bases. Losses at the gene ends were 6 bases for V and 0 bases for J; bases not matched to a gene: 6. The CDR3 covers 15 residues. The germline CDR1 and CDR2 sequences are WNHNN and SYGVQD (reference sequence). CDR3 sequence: CASRVAGASSYEQYF. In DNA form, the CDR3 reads TGCGCCAGCAGGGTAGCGGGAGCGAGCTCCTACGAGCAGTACTTC.

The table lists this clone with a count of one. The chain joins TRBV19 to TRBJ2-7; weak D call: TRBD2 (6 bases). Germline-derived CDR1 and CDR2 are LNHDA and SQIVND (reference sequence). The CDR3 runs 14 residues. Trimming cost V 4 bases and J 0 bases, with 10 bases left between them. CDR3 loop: CASSKGRISYEQYF. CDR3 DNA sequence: TGTGCCAGTAGTAAAGGGAGGATCTCCTACGAGCAGTACTTC.

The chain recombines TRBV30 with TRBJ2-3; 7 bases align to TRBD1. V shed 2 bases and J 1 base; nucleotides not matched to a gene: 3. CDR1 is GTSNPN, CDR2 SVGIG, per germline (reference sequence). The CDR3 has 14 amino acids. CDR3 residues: CAWSSGQGTDTQYF. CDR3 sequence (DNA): TGTGCCTGGAGTTCTGGACAGGGCACAGATACGCAGTATTTT. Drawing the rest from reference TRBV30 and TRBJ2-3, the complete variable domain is SQTIHQWPATLVQPVGSPLSLECTVEGTSNPNLYWYRQAAGRGLQLLFYSVGIGQISSEVPQNLSASRPQDRQFILSSKKLLLSDSGFYLCAWSSGQGTDTQYFGPGTRLTVL.

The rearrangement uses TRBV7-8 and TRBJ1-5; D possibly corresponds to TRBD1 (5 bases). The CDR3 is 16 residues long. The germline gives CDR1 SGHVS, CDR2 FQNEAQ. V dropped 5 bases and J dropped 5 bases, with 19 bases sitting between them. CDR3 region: CASSTRAWGGDQPQHF. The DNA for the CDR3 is TGTGCCAGCAGCACCCGGGCATGGGGAGGGGATCAGCCCCAGCATTTT.

This CDR3 reads CSVLPVGGSSFTDTQYF. Written as DNA, the CDR3 is TGCAGCGTTCTCCCAGTTGGCGGAAGCTCTTTTACAGATACGCAGTATTTT. The chain uses TRBV29-1 and TRBJ2-3; D uncertain. The CDR3 is 17 residues long. V was trimmed by 5 bases and J by 3 bases, leaving 24 bases between them. The germline gives CDR1 SQVTM, CDR2 ANQGSEA.

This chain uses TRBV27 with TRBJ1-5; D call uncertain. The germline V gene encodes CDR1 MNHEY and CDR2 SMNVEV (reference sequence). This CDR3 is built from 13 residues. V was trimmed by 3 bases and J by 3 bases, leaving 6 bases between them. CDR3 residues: CASSFGANQPQHF. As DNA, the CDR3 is TGTGCCAGCAGTTTCGGAGCCAATCAGCCCCAGCATTTT.

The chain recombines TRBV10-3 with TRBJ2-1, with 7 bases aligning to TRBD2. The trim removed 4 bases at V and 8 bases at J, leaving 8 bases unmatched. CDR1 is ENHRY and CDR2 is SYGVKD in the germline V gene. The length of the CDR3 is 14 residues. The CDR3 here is CAISGQGGSYEQFF. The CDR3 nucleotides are TGTGCCATCAGTGGGCAGGGAGGGTCCTATGAGCAGTTCTTC.

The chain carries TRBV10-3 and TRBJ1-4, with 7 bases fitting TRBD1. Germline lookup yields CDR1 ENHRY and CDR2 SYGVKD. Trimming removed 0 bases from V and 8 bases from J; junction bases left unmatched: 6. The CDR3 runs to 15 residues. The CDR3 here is CAISESERGREKLFF. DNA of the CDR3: TGTGCCATCAGTGAGTCGGAGAGGGGGCGCGAAAAACTGTTTTTT.

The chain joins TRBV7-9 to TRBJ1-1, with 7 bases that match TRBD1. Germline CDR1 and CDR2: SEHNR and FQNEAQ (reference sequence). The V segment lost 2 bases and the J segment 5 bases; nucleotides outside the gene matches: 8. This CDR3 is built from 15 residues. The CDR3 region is CASSLLNQGVTEAFF. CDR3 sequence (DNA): TGTGCCAGCAGCTTACTTAATCAGGGGGTGACTGAAGCTTTCTTT. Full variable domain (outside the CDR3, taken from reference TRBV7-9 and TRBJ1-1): DTGVSQNPRHKITKRGQNVTFRCDPISEHNRLYWYRQTLGQGPEFLTYFQNEAQLEKSRLLSDRFSAERPKGSFSTLEIQRTEQGDSAMYLCASSLLNQGVTEAFFGQGTRLTVV.

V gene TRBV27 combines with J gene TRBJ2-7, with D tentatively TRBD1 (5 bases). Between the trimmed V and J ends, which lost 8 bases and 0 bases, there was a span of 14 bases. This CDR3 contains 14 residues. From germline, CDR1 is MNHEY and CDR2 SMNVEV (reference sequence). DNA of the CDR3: TGTGCCAGCCGCCCCAGGGTCCTCTCCTACGAGCAGTACTTC. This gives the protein CASRPRVLSYEQYF.